This T cell receptor beta chain was observed in a study of T cells after yellow fever vaccination. Study-level findings and limits: Although the secondary response was weaker, it peaked faster, at day 5 versus 15. The appearance of a small share of clonotypes in both CD4 and CD8 compartments was observed. FACS-sorted repertoires could harbor abundant contaminating bulk-population clonotypes.

With 7 bases removed from V and 6 bases from J, the gap between germline ends came to 12 bases. Per germline, CDR1 SEHNR and CDR2 FQNEAQ (reference sequence). The CDR3 contains 12 residues. This clonotype was found many times. Its specificity is unknown. TCRdb called the 5' RACE reads again in MiXCR, with one record for every CDR3 protein. The sample carries under 250,000 distinct CDR3 sequences, more than 3% recorded once. The V and J genes are TRBV7-9 and TRBJ1-1, with D perhaps TRBD1 (5 bases). The clonotype comes from a man between 18 and 35 years old who received the YFV17D yellow fever vaccine. This specimen consisted of CD4+ T cells sorted from PBMCs, obtained 10 days after the yellow fever booster vaccination. CDR3 region: CASKRDGAEAFF. The CDR3 nucleotides read TGTGCCAGCAAGAGGGACGGAGCTGAAGCTTTCTTT.